One sample yielded the 21 T cell receptor beta chains listed below, sequenced in a study of technical replicates of blood from several donors. Some clones are missing from TCRdb's copy, which holds only in-frame ones; the method was immunoSEQ multiplex PCR. The repertoire holds about 89,000 clones, with approximately 94% as singletons. The sample was T cells isolated from PBMCs. The receptors originated from a human donor in good health.

The V call is TRBV27, the J call TRBJ2-2, with unresolved D. The CDR3 extends over 14 amino acids. V dropped 4 bases and J dropped 4 bases, with 10 bases sitting between them. The germline V gene has CDR1 MNHEY and CDR2 SMNVEV (reference sequence). The CDR3 sequence: CASSWYSSTGELFF. The CDR3 DNA reads TGTGCCAGCAGTTGGTACAGTTCCACCGGGGAGCTGTTTTTT.

This CDR3 reads CASSQDRWDRKFTGELFF. The CDR3 DNA follows: TGCGCCAGCAGCCAAGATCGCTGGGACAGGAAGTTCACCGGGGAGCTGTTTTTT. V gene TRBV4-1 combines with J gene TRBJ2-2; 8 bases map to TRBD1. Germline CDR1 and CDR2: MGHRA and YSYEKL. CDR3 size: 18 residues. V was pared by 0 bases and J by 4 bases, with 10 bases of the junction left unmatched.

The CDR3 loop is CASSYTGEETQYF. The DNA of the CDR3 is TGTGCCAGCAGCTATACAGGGGAAGAGACCCAGTACTTC. The genes are TRBV13 and TRBJ2-5, with 7 bases lining up with TRBD1. The CDR3 has 13 amino acids. V trimming: 4 bases; J trimming: 3 bases; junction bases outside the gene matches: 2. Germline loops: CDR1 PRHDT, CDR2 FYEKMQ (reference sequence).

The V gene is TRBV9, the J gene TRBJ2-6; D is uncertain. Trimming removed 2 bases from V and 0 bases from J, with 15 bases in between. The CDR3 runs to 18 residues. Germline CDR1 SGDLS, CDR2 YYNGEE. CDR3 bases: TGTGCCAGCAGCGTTAACAGCCTTAGAATCTCTGGGGCCAACGTCCTGACTTTC. Its protein product is CASSVNSLRISGANVLTF.

This chain links TRBV15 with TRBJ1-5, with a weak D call TRBD1 (5 bases). In germline, CDR1 is LNHNV, CDR2 YYDKDF (reference sequence). V was cut by 0 bases and J by 9 bases, with 15 bases left in between. The CDR3 runs 15 residues. In DNA, the CDR3 is TGTGCCACCAGCAGAGAACGACAGCTTCAGTGGCCCCAGCATTTT. Protein sequence: CATSRERQLQWPQHF.

This chain uses TRBV5-1 with TRBJ2-3, with 11 bases lining up with TRBD2. Germline assignment: CDR1 SGHRS and CDR2 YFSETQ. V shed 3 bases, J shed 0 bases, and the junction held 6 bases outside the gene matches. The CDR3 has 17 residues. CDR3 bases: TGCGCCAGCAGCTCCTACTTAGCGGGGGGGAGCACAGATACGCAGTATTTT. This gives the protein CASSSYLAGGSTDTQYF.

This chain connects TRBV5-4 to TRBJ2-3, with 10 bases identical to TRBD1. Germline trimming cut 3 bases from V and 3 bases from J; bases unmatched to any gene: 4. The length of the CDR3 is 15 residues. Germline CDR1 SGHNT, CDR2 YYREEE (reference sequence). The CDR3 here is CASSSPGQGTDTQYF. The CDR3 nucleotides read TGTGCCAGCAGCTCCCCGGGACAGGGGACAGATACGCAGTATTTT.

The chain uses TRBV9 and TRBJ2-5; 7 bases fit TRBD2. The CDR3 extends over 14 amino acids. The V gene's germline CDR1 is SGDLS and CDR2 YYNGEE. The ends lost 0 bases at V and 5 bases at J; junction bases unmatched: 4. CDR3 sequence reads: CASSVGSSGETQYF. The CDR3 DNA follows: TGTGCCAGCAGCGTAGGGTCTAGCGGTGAGACCCAGTACTTC.

V usage is TRBV12-5 and J usage is TRBJ2-7; 14 bases line up with TRBD2. With V trimmed by 2 bases and J by 4 bases, 19 bases remained unmatched. This CDR3 is 21 amino acids long. Germline lookup yields CDR1 LGHNT and CDR2 FRNRAP. CDR3 in DNA: TGTGCTAGTGGTTTGAGGAAGGGGACTAGCGGGAGCTTAGACTGGGGATACGAGCAGTACTTC. This gives the protein CASGLRKGTSGSLDWGYEQYF.

The rearrangement uses TRBV7-8 and TRBJ2-7; 8 nucleotides agree with TRBD1. With V trimmed by 1 base and J by 2 bases, 4 bases remained unmatched. The CDR3 sequence is 15 residues long. Per the germline V gene, CDR1 is SGHVS and CDR2 is FQNEAQ. The CDR3: CASSLDTGGTYEQYF. CDR3 nucleotide sequence: TGTGCCAGCAGCTTAGATACAGGGGGGACCTACGAGCAGTACTTC. Drawing the rest from reference TRBV7-8 and TRBJ2-7, the complete variable domain is GAGVSQSPRYKVAKRGQDVALRCDPISGHVSLFWYQQALGQGPEFLTYFQNEAQLDKSGLPSDRFFAERPEGSVSTLKIQRTQQEDSAVYLCASSLDTGGTYEQYFGPGTRLTVT.

This chain connects TRBV5-1 to TRBJ2-2; D is possibly TRBD1 (6 bases). Germline values: CDR1 SGHRS, CDR2 YFSETQ. CDR3 length: 16 amino acids. Trimming cost V 0 bases and J 4 bases, with 13 bases left between them. DNA for the CDR3: TGCGCCAGCAGCTTGGCCCTACAGGGTATCACCGGGGAGCTGTTTTTT. It is translated as CASSLALQGITGELFF.

This chain joins TRBV11-2 and TRBJ1-2, with D perhaps matching TRBD1 (6 bases). Germline assignment: CDR1 SGHAT and CDR2 FQNNGV. CDR3 size: 15 residues. The V end was cut by 4 bases, the J end by 0 bases, with 12 bases between. The CDR3 sequence: CASSSRTDSNYGYTF. The CDR3 DNA is TGTGCCAGCAGCTCCAGGACAGATTCTAACTATGGCTACACCTTC. The whole variable domain, remainder taken from reference TRBV11-2 and TRBJ1-2, is EAGVAQSPRYKIIEKRQSVAFWCNPISGHATLYWYQQILGQGPKLLIQFQNNGVVDDSQLPKDRFSAERLKGVDSTLKIQPAKLEDSAVYLCASSSRTDSNYGYTFGSGTRLTVV.

The chain joins TRBV27 to TRBJ2-3; 8 positions match TRBD1. Unmatched junction bases numbered 8, after V lost 3 bases and J lost 9 bases. The germline V gene has CDR1 MNHEY and CDR2 SMNVEV (reference sequence). The CDR3 runs to 14 residues. CDR3 protein: CASSLGTGFPTQYF. In DNA form, the CDR3 reads TGTGCCAGCAGTTTGGGGACAGGTTTCCCCACGCAGTATTTT.

This clone came up once. This sequence joins TRBV29-1 and TRBJ2-7, with D possibly being TRBD2 (6 bases). The V end lost 7 bases, the J end lost 4 bases, and 11 bases lay between the germline ends. The CDR3 spans 11 residues. Germline assignment: CDR1 SQVTM and CDR2 ANQGSEA. The CDR3, as DNA: TGCAGCGCCCTCCGGGGGTACGAGCAGTACTTC. Translation: CSALRGYEQYF.

The chain recombines TRBV5-1 with TRBJ2-1, with 13 bases aligning to TRBD2. The germline V gene encodes CDR1 SGHRS and CDR2 YFSETQ. The trim removed 3 bases at V and 5 bases at J, leaving 5 bases unmatched. The CDR3 is 16 residues long. CDR3 protein: CASSSGLAGAHNEQFF. DNA for the CDR3: TGCGCCAGCAGCTCCGGACTAGCGGGAGCTCACAATGAGCAGTTCTTC.

This chain joins TRBV9 and TRBJ2-2; D unclear. Trimming cost V 6 bases and J 6 bases, with 6 bases left between them. The length of the CDR3 is 11 residues. Looked up from germline, CDR1 is SGDLS and CDR2 is YYNGEE. The CDR3, as DNA: TGTGCCAGCAACTCTGCCGGGGAGCTGTTTTTT. Residues: CASNSAGELFF.

The chain links TRBV4-1 to TRBJ2-7, with TRBD2 identical over 8 bases. The germline V gene has CDR1 MGHRA and CDR2 YSYEKL. Losses at the gene ends were 0 bases for V and 7 bases for J; bases not matched to a gene: 11. The CDR3 loop spans 16 amino acids. The CDR3 sequence is CASSQDGAGEPSEQYF. DNA of the CDR3: TGCGCCAGCAGCCAAGATGGAGCGGGAGAGCCCTCGGAGCAGTACTTC.

Of note for this clone: Sequence at one end of the junction differs from germline and may be a read error. The rearrangement uses TRBV7-6 and TRBJ1-1; 12 bases are shared with TRBD1. Germline CDR1 reads SGHVS; CDR2 reads FNYEAQ. The CDR3 covers 15 residues. CDR3 residues: CASSSARDRGRGGLF. The CDR3 coding sequence is TGTGCCAGCAGCTCCGCCCGGGACAGGGGGCGCGGGGGGCTCTTT.

This chain joins TRBV27 and TRBJ2-1; the D gene is possibly TRBD1 (6 bases). The CDR3 has 16 amino acids. V was trimmed by 7 bases and J by 0 bases, leaving 16 bases between them. CDR1 MNHEY and CDR2 SMNVEV come from the germline V gene (reference sequence). This CDR3 reads CASTKDSSLSYNEQFF. DNA for the CDR3: TGTGCCAGCACGAAGGACAGCTCCCTCTCCTACAATGAGCAGTTCTTC.

The CDR3 DNA reads TGCGCCAGCAGCCTCCGACAGGGGGAAAATCAGCCCCAGCATTTT. It translates to CASSLRQGENQPQHF. This chain uses TRBV4-1 with TRBJ1-5, with 9 positions matching TRBD1. Trimming at V came to 4 bases and at J to 4 bases, leaving 5 bases not matched to a gene. CDR3 length: 15 amino acids. Germline V CDR1 and CDR2: MGHRA, YSYEKL.

The chain combines TRBV2 with TRBJ2-3; a weak D match, TRBD1 (6 bases). Germline lookup yields CDR1 SNHLY and CDR2 FYNNEI. The V and J ends lost 10 bases and 1 base respectively, with 12 bases between them. CDR3 length: 13 amino acids. The CDR3, as DNA: TGTGCCAACTGCAAGGGGGGCACAGATACGCAGTATTTT. Translating it yields CANCKGGTDTQYF.